The 30 T cell receptor beta chains given below trace back to one sample, sequenced in a study of early T cells in non-severe SARS-CoV-2 infection. One entry per CDR3 protein results from TCRdb running MiXCR on the 5' RACE reads. The table records 38,000 or so distinct CDR3 sequences, 3.5% to 5% of them present only once. The specimen was whole blood. These receptors all stem from an adult who was a healthcare worker with PCR-confirmed SARS-CoV-2 infection or an uninfected control (not recorded which).

There are many counts of this clonotype. The chain links TRBV18 to TRBJ2-1; D possibly corresponds to TRBD2 (6 bases). The CDR3 has 15 residues. With 6 bases removed from V and 0 bases from J, the gap between germline ends came to 12 bases. Germline V gene sequence: CDR1 KGHSH, CDR2 LQKENI. In DNA form, the CDR3 reads TGTGCCAGCTCTCAACGGGGGTCCTCCTACAATGAGCAGTTCTTC. Translating gives CASSQRGSSYNEQFF.

This clonotype is medium-sized within its sample. The genes are TRBV7-9 and TRBJ2-6, with no clear D. V was pared by 2 bases and J by 2 bases, with 4 bases between. The CDR3 sequence is 14 residues long. Per the germline V gene, CDR1 is SEHNR and CDR2 is FQNEAQ (reference sequence). CDR3 DNA sequence: TGTGCCAGCAGCTTAAGGGCTGGGGCCAACGTCCTGACTTTC. Residues: CASSLRAGANVLTF.

This clonotype was seen ten or more times. This chain uses TRBV5-1 with TRBJ1-4, with a tentative D call TRBD1 (5 bases). The germline gives CDR1 SGHRS, CDR2 YFSETQ. Trimming stripped 4 bases from V and 0 bases from J, with 7 bases between. CDR3 length: 14 amino acids. CDR3 region: CASSRGSTNEKLFF. CDR3 sequence (DNA): TGCGCCAGCAGCCGGGGGTCAACTAATGAAAAACTGTTTTTT.

This clonotype was detected a few times. As DNA, the CDR3 is TGCAGTGCTAGAGATCAAAACAGGGGGAACGAGCAGTACTTC. Translated: CSARDQNRGNEQYF. The V call is TRBV20-1, the J call TRBJ2-7; 8 bases align to TRBD1. The CDR3 spans 14 residues. CDR1 and CDR2 from the germline V gene are DFQATT and SNEGSKA (reference sequence). V dropped 0 bases and J dropped 5; count of bases not matched to a gene: 6.

This clonotype was seen ten or more times. The V call is TRBV7-8, the J call TRBJ1-6, with D unclear. The germline V gene encodes CDR1 SGHVS and CDR2 FQNEAQ. This CDR3 spans 13 amino acids. V was pared by 5 bases and J by 10 bases, with 12 bases between. The CDR3 protein is CASSIPGGSPLHF. CDR3 DNA: TGTGCCAGCAGCATACCGGGAGGATCACCCCTCCACTTT. Full variable domain (outside the CDR3, taken from reference TRBV7-8 and TRBJ1-6): GAGVSQSPRYKVAKRGQDVALRCDPISGHVSLFWYQQALGQGPEFLTYFQNEAQLDKSGLPSDRFFAERPEGSVSTLKIQRTQQEDSAVYLCASSIPGGSPLHFGNGTRLTVT.

Notes on this clonotype: A much larger clone differs by one base, so this may be a read error. This chain links TRBV5-4 with TRBJ1-1; 7 bases line up with TRBD1. This CDR3 has 14 residues. CDR1 is SGHNT and CDR2 is YYREEE in the germline V gene (reference sequence). The ends lost 1 base at V and 3 bases at J; junction bases unmatched: 3. CDR3 coding DNA: TGTGCCAGCAGCTTGCTGGGACAGTACACTGAAGCTTTCTTT. Amino acid sequence: CASSLLGQYTEAFF.

At least ten counts were recorded for this clonotype. The rearrangement joins TRBV30 to TRBJ2-3; weak D call: TRBD1 (5 bases). V gave up 3 bases and J gave up 4 bases, with 11 bases separating them. From germline, CDR1 is GTSNPN and CDR2 SVGIG (reference sequence). The CDR3 runs to 13 residues. CDR3 sequence (DNA): TGTGCCTGGAGAAGGCAGGGCCCAGATACGCAGTATTTT. Translating gives CAWRRQGPDTQYF. The variable domain in full, with the rest retrieved from reference TRBV30 and TRBJ2-3, is SQTIHQWPATLVQPVGSPLSLECTVEGTSNPNLYWYRQAAGRGLQLLFYSVGIGQISSEVPQNLSASRPQDRQFILSSKKLLLSDSGFYLCAWRRQGPDTQYFGPGTRLTVL.

This clonotype came up many times. The chain recombines TRBV20-1 with TRBJ2-3; TRBD2 aligns across 12 bases. Germline V CDR1 and CDR2: DFQATT, SNEGSKA (reference sequence). CDR3 length: 15 amino acids. The V gene end was trimmed by 4 bases and the J gene end by 4 bases; junction bases not matched to a gene: 6. The CDR3 sequence: CSATLTSGGADTQYF. In DNA form, the CDR3 reads TGCAGTGCTACCTTGACTAGCGGGGGAGCAGATACGCAGTATTTT.

This clonotype has ten or more counts. The chain has TRBV20-1 and TRBJ2-3; 7 bases agree with TRBD1. This CDR3 is built from 15 residues. CDR1 DFQATT and CDR2 SNEGSKA come from the germline V gene (reference sequence). With 1 base clipped from V and 6 bases from J, the junction kept 10 bases outside the gene matches. The CDR3 DNA follows: TGCAGTGCTAGAGCCTCCGGGACAGAGGTCGATACGCAGTATTTT. Its translation: CSARASGTEVDTQYF.

This clonotype was detected many times. The CDR3 reads CASRKGLTNQPQHF. CDR3 in DNA: TGTGCCAGCAGGAAGGGCCTAACAAATCAGCCCCAGCATTTT. The chain has TRBV12-3 or TRBV12-4 and TRBJ1-5; D gene uncertain. This CDR3 contains 14 residues. V was trimmed by 6 bases and J by 4 bases, leaving 13 bases between them.

This clonotype has just a few counts. The chain joins TRBV29-1 to TRBJ1-1; tentative D call: TRBD1 (6 bases). CDR3 length equals 14 residues. Per the germline V gene, CDR1 is SQVTM and CDR2 is ANQGSEA. Trimming cost V 4 bases and J 4 bases, with 16 bases left between them. The CDR3 here is CSVVIWEGGTEAFF. As DNA, the CDR3 is TGCAGCGTTGTAATATGGGAGGGGGGCACTGAAGCTTTCTTT. Drawing the rest from reference TRBV29-1 and TRBJ1-1, the complete variable domain is SAVISQKPSRDICQRGTSLTIQCQVDSQVTMMFWYRQQPGQSLTLIATANQGSEATYESGFVIDKFPISRPNLTFSTLTVSNMSPEDSSIYLCSVVIWEGGTEAFFGQGTRLTVV.

This chain uses TRBV10-2 with TRBJ2-1, with TRBD2 identical over 10 bases. CDR1 and CDR2 from the germline V gene are WSHSY and SAAADI. J lost 7 bases, V lost 7 bases, and 10 bases had no gene match. This CDR3 is built from 15 residues. DNA of the CDR3: TGCGCCAGCAAGGTTAGCGGGGGGTCCGGGAATGAGCAGTTCTTC. Protein: CASKVSGGSGNEQFF.

A few counts support this clonotype. The V gene is TRBV20-1, the J gene TRBJ2-7; no firm D call. The V end lost 6 bases, the J end lost 0 bases, and 12 bases lay between the germline ends. This CDR3 is 13 amino acids long. CDR1 is DFQATT, CDR2 SNEGSKA, per germline (reference sequence). CDR3 sequence: CSALLPSSYEQYF. The CDR3 nucleotides are TGCAGTGCCCTACTCCCTAGCTCCTACGAGCAGTACTTC.

This clonotype was counted many times. The rearrangement uses TRBV20-1 and TRBJ1-2; TRBD1 is a possible D gene (5 bases). V lost 8 bases and J lost 4, with 17 bases in between. CDR3 size: 13 residues. Germline loops: CDR1 DFQATT, CDR2 SNEGSKA (reference sequence). CDR3 loop: CSLEAQGSYGYTF. The CDR3 DNA is TGCAGTCTCGAGGCGCAGGGTAGCTATGGCTACACCTTC.

This chain uses TRBV6-1 with TRBJ1-1; 8 nucleotides match TRBD1. CDR1 MNHNS and CDR2 SASEGT come from the germline V gene. The J segment lost 5 bases and the V segment lost 11 bases, leaving 4 bases of the junction unmatched. The CDR3 length is 11 residues. This CDR3 reads CAGGDRTEAFF. CDR3 DNA sequence: TGTGCCGGCGGGGACAGGACTGAAGCTTTCTTT.

This clonotype has just a few counts. The rearrangement uses TRBV5-6 and TRBJ2-5; 11 bases fit TRBD2. Looked up from germline, CDR1 is SGHDT and CDR2 is YYEEEE. The CDR3 spans 17 residues. The trim removed 1 base at V and 2 bases at J, leaving 7 bases unmatched. The CDR3 sequence is CASSLTILAGAQETQYF. CDR3 coding DNA: TGTGCCAGCAGCTTGACCATACTAGCGGGGGCTCAAGAGACCCAGTACTTC. Full variable domain (rest looked up from reference TRBV5-6 and TRBJ2-5): DAGVTQSPTHLIKTRGQQVTLRCSPKSGHDTVSWYQQALGQGPQFIFQYYEEEERQRGNFPDRFSGHQFPNYSSELNVNALLLGDSALYLCASSLTILAGAQETQYFGPGTRLLVL.

This clonotype was recorded at least ten times. J is TRBJ2-1 and V is TRBV5-4, with D uncertain. CDR3 length: 13 residues. Germline CDR1 and CDR2: SGHNT and YYREEE (reference sequence). Trimming pared 0 bases from V and 6 bases from J, leaving 7 bases between. The CDR3 sequence: CASSLVSSNEQFF. The CDR3 region has the DNA TGTGCCAGCAGCTTGGTCAGCTCCAATGAGCAGTTCTTC.

This sequence joins TRBV5-6 and TRBJ2-7; D tentatively reads TRBD1 or TRBD2 (5 bases each). Germline lookup yields CDR1 SGHDT and CDR2 YYEEEE. This CDR3 region has 12 residues. The ends were cut back, 4 bases at V and 3 bases at J, with 8 bases in the middle. This CDR3 reads CASSGTGYEQYF. The CDR3 DNA reads TGTGCCAGCAGCGGGACGGGCTACGAGCAGTACTTC.

In this sample, this clonotype turned up many times. The genes are TRBV20-1 and TRBJ1-6, with 8 bases fitting TRBD1. CDR3 length equals 17 residues. With 2 bases clipped from V and 0 bases from J, the junction kept 6 bases outside the gene matches. Looked up from germline, CDR1 is DFQATT and CDR2 is SNEGSKA (reference sequence). CDR3 sequence reads: CSARLLQGGSYNSPLHF. DNA for the CDR3: TGCAGTGCTAGACTGTTACAGGGGGGCTCCTATAATTCACCCCTCCACTTT.

This clonotype was seen at least ten times. The rearrangement uses TRBV12-3 or TRBV12-4 and TRBJ1-4, with 12 bases lining up with TRBD1. CDR3 length: 15 amino acids. Unmatched junction bases numbered 8, after V lost 4 bases and J lost 11 bases. In DNA form, the CDR3 reads TGTGCCAGCAGTTCCCTCCGGGACAGGGGGCAGAAACTGTTTTTT. It yields the protein CASSSLRDRGQKLFF.

In this sample, this clonotype turned up many times. For the CDR3, the DNA is TGCAGTGCTAGTGATCGGGGGAGAGGCTACACCTTC. Translating gives CSASDRGRGYTF. The chain links TRBV20-1 to TRBJ1-2, with D possibly TRBD1 on 5 matching bases. Trimming left V 3 bases short and J 8 bases short, with 13 bases between. The germline V gene has CDR1 DFQATT and CDR2 SNEGSKA (reference sequence). There are 12 residues in the CDR3.

There are a few counts of this clonotype. This chain connects TRBV11-1 to TRBJ2-1; TRBD1 aligns across 8 bases. The CDR3 is 13 amino acids. V lost 5 bases to trimming and J lost 8 bases; unmatched junction nucleotides: 5. The germline CDR1 and CDR2 sequences are SGHAT and FQDESV (reference sequence). CDR3 in amino acids: CASSLDRAHEQFF. The CDR3 DNA follows: TGTGCCAGCAGCCTGGACAGGGCCCATGAGCAGTTCTTC.

This clonotype has at least ten counts. The rearrangement uses TRBV20-1 and TRBJ2-5; 7 bases are shared with TRBD1. The CDR3 loop spans 14 amino acids. Looked up from germline, CDR1 is DFQATT and CDR2 is SNEGSKA (reference sequence). The ends lost 2 bases at V and 1 base at J; junction bases unmatched: 4. In nucleotides, the CDR3 is TGCAGTGCTAGAAAGGGGGCCCCCCAAGAGACCCAGTACTTC. Amino acids: CSARKGAPQETQYF.

This clonotype was seen more than once but under ten times. This rearrangement joins TRBV7-2 to TRBJ2-1; 8 bases fit TRBD2. With 1 base clipped from V and 5 bases from J, the junction kept 7 bases outside the gene matches. Germline V gene lookup returns CDR1 SGHTA and CDR2 FQGNSA. This CDR3 region has 16 residues. CDR3: CASSLGRLALHNEQFF. DNA of the CDR3: TGTGCCAGCAGCTTAGGAAGACTAGCGCTACACAATGAGCAGTTCTTC.

This clonotype came up many times. The J gene is TRBJ2-5, the V gene TRBV20-1, with 10 bases aligning to TRBD2. The ends lost 6 bases at V and 4 bases at J; junction bases unmatched: 5. The length of the CDR3 is 13 residues. The germline V gene has CDR1 DFQATT and CDR2 SNEGSKA (reference sequence). The chain's CDR3 is CSAPSGGGETQYF. CDR3 nucleotides: TGCAGTGCCCCTAGCGGGGGCGGAGAGACCCAGTACTTC.

This clonotype was seen ten or more times. CDR3 bases: TGTGCCAGCCGGGTTGCAGATACGCAGTATTTT. This sequence encodes CASRVADTQYF. The chain uses TRBV6-2 or TRBV6-3 and TRBJ2-3; D is ambiguous. CDR3 length equals 11 residues. Per the germline V gene, CDR1 is MNHEY and CDR2 is SVGEGT. Trimming removed 8 bases at V and 4 bases at J, with 7 bases between.

The table lists this clonotype with many counts. V is TRBV12-3 or TRBV12-4 and J is TRBJ2-7; 10 nucleotides align to TRBD2. The CDR3 is 16 residues long. V was pared by 1 base and J by 0 bases, with 3 bases of the junction left unmatched. CDR3 region: CASSLGLAGASYEQYF. Written as DNA, the CDR3 is TGTGCCAGCAGTTTAGGGCTAGCGGGGGCCTCCTACGAGCAGTACTTC.

The sample holds many counts of this clonotype. Here the CDR3 reads CASSVEVRTDTQYF. The CDR3 nucleotides read TGTGCCAGCAGCGTAGAAGTGAGAACAGATACGCAGTATTTT. The chain carries TRBV9 and TRBJ2-3; D remains unclear. This CDR3 has 14 amino acids. Germline CDR1 SGDLS, CDR2 YYNGEE. Trimming left V 0 bases short and J 3 bases short, with 8 bases between.

This clonotype occurred many times. The chain recombines TRBV30 with TRBJ1-6; D ambiguous. Germline V gives CDR1 GTSNPN, CDR2 SVGIG (reference sequence). There are 14 residues in the CDR3. V shed 2 bases and J shed 3 bases, with 8 bases lying between them. In DNA form, the CDR3 reads TGTGCCTGGAGTAGGAGGGTCTATAATTCACCCCTCCACTTT. Translation gives CAWSRRVYNSPLHF.

The sample holds many counts of this clonotype. The genes are TRBV12-5 and TRBJ2-5; unclear D gene. Germline CDR1 reads LGHNT; CDR2 reads FRNRAP. V lost 1 base to trimming and J lost 1 base, with 13 bases between them. This CDR3 has 16 residues. CDR3 sequence: CASGLASASSQETQYF. The CDR3 coding sequence is TGTGCTAGTGGTTTGGCGTCAGCGAGTTCCCAAGAGACCCAGTACTTC.